This TCR beta chain is drawn from a study of blood T cell repertoires in COVID-19. As for the study in general: COVID-19 samples collected from the United States, Italy and Spain covered acute and convalescent phases. The cDNA or gDNA used as material had been derived from T cells, B-cell-depleted T cells, or PBMCs.

Germline V gives CDR1 MDHEN, CDR2 SYDVKM. CDR3 length: 10 residues. V was shortened by 3 bases and J by 6 bases, with 2 bases between the two germline ends. In the original analysis: Amplification of reference gene primers provided the estimated nucleated cell counts. The data were produced by immunoSEQ multiplex PCR, yet TCRdb's version contains in-frame clones alone and is incomplete. The V and J calls and the clone size are those of that table, but D and trimming were determined from the DNA. This sample has approximately 50,000 clones, with around 83% found just once. The V gene is TRBV28, the J gene TRBJ1-2; D not resolved. What was sequenced was peripheral blood. The receptor was derived from a human donor in a cohort sampled during active COVID-19. CDR3 nucleotide sequence: TGTGCCAGCAGTTTCAATGGCTACACCTTC. The encoded protein is CASSFNGYTF.